Listed below are T cell receptor beta chains from one sample, sequenced in a study of OX40 agonist ivuxolimab in advanced cancers. The data were produced by immunoSEQ multiplex PCR, yet TCRdb's version contains in-frame clones alone and is incomplete. The sample records 65,000 to 80,000 clones, roughly nine tenths being singletons. Sequenced here: CD4+ or CD8+ T cells sorted from blood, sampled in a trial of the OX40 agonist ivuxolimab. Receptor source: an adult with an advanced solid tumor such as melanoma, head and neck, liver or kidney cancer. The CDR3 runs from the conserved cysteine through the conserved F or W. The order of the fields is V gene, J gene, D gene, clone size, CDR3 length, CDR3 protein, CDR3 DNA. The D gene is left open where the match is weak. Clone sizes are given selectively: once, few, many, or a class where the clone is expanded.

TRBV30,TRBJ2-5,-,-,12,CAWNGGRETQYF,TGTGCCTGGAACGGGGGCCGGGAGACCCAGTACTTC
TRBV7-9,TRBJ2-7,-,-,13,CASSPGTGYEQYF,TGTGCCAGCAGCCCAGGGACGGGCTACGAGCAGTACTTC
TRBV11-3,TRBJ1-1,-,-,16,CASSLGPRDMNTEAFF,TGTGCCAGCAGCTTAGGACCCAGGGACATGAACACTGAAGCTTTCTTT
TRBV4-1,TRBJ1-6,-,-,15,CASSQGPGFRSPLHF,TGCGCCAGCAGCCAAGGACCAGGGTTTAGATCACCCCTCCACTTT
TRBV10-2,TRBJ1-1,-,-,14,CASSGAGPNTEAFF,TGCGCCAGCAGTGGCGCAGGGCCGAACACTGAAGCTTTCTTT
TRBV5-1,TRBJ2-7,-,-,11,CASSSTYEQYF,TGCGCCAGCAGCTCTACCTACGAGCAGTACTTC
TRBV30,TRBJ2-7,TRBD1,-,13,CAWSLGTGNEQYF,TGTGCCTGGAGTCTCGGGACAGGGAACGAGCAGTACTTC
TRBV11-2,TRBJ1-1,-,-,12,CASSSGRTEAFF,TGTGCCAGCAGCTCTGGTCGTACTGAAGCTTTCTTT
TRBV4-1,TRBJ2-5,-,-,13,CASSQGTVETQYF,TGCGCCAGCAGCCAAGGGACAGTAGAGACCCAGTACTTC
TRBV27,TRBJ1-1,TRBD1,-,15,CASSLFLGQGPEAFF,TGTGCCAGCAGTTTATTCCTCGGACAGGGGCCAGAAGCTTTCTTT
TRBV5-4,TRBJ1-5,-,-,13,CASSQDRNQPQHF,TGTGCCAGCAGCCAGGATCGTAATCAGCCCCAGCATTTT
TRBV11-3,TRBJ1-1,-,-,14,CASSLGSRNTEAFF,TGTGCCAGCAGCTTGGGCAGTAGGAACACTGAAGCTTTCTTT
TRBV10-3,TRBJ2-5,TRBD2,-,16,CAISDKTSGLQETQYF,TGTGCCATCAGTGATAAAACTAGCGGCTTACAAGAGACCCAGTACTTC
TRBV7-2,TRBJ1-1,-,-,16,CASSPRGRSMNTEAFF,TGTGCCAGCAGCCCGAGAGGACGGAGCATGAACACTGAAGCTTTCTTT
TRBV19,TRBJ1-1,-,-,14,CASNYGTENTEAFF,TGTGCCAGTAACTATGGGACGGAGAACACTGAAGCTTTCTTT
TRBV7-9,TRBJ2-1,-,-,12,CASSLGFLEQFF,TGTGCCAGCAGCTTAGGTTTTTTGGAGCAGTTCTTC
TRBV28,TRBJ2-1,TRBD2,-,16,CASSPRTSGSYNEQFF,TGTGCCAGCAGTCCAAGGACTAGCGGGAGTTACAATGAGCAGTTCTTC
TRBV29-1,TRBJ1-2,-,few,10,CSVRADGYTF,TGCAGCGTTCGGGCAGATGGCTACACCTTC
TRBV10-2,TRBJ2-1,-,-,13,CASSDRGVNEQFF,TGCGCCAGCAGTGATAGGGGAGTTAATGAGCAGTTCTTC
TRBV5-1,TRBJ2-7,-,-,14,CASSLMSATYEQYF,TGCGCCAGCAGCTTGATGTCAGCCACCTACGAGCAGTACTTC
TRBV7-9,TRBJ2-2,TRBD1,-,17,CASSFKGQGWDTGELFF,TGTGCCAGCAGCTTTAAAGGACAGGGGTGGGATACCGGGGAGCTGTTTTTT
TRBV7-3,TRBJ2-1,-,-,14,CASSLGQGRNEQFF,TGTGCCAGCAGCCTTGGCCAGGGGAGGAATGAGCAGTTCTTC
TRBV25-1,TRBJ1-1,-,once,15,CASSVPPHRNTEAFF,TGTGCCAGCAGTGTTCCCCCCCATAGGAACACTGAAGCTTTCTTT
TRBV27,TRBJ2-2,-,once,14,CASSLGRPTGELFF,TGTGCCAGCAGTTTAGGGAGACCCACCGGGGAGCTGTTTTTT
TRBV7-9,TRBJ2-7,TRBD2,-,14,CASSRPAGGGEQYF,TGTGCCAGCAGCAGACCCGCGGGGGGGGGCGAGCAGTACTTC
TRBV27,TRBJ2-1,TRBD2,-,16,CASSPGTSGSWNEQFF,TGTGCCAGCAGTCCCGGGACTAGCGGGAGTTGGAATGAGCAGTTCTTC
TRBV30,TRBJ2-7,-,-,12,CAWSRQGYEQYF,TGTGCCTGGAGTCGTCAGGGGTACGAGCAGTACTTC
TRBV7-3,TRBJ2-6,TRBD1,once,19,CASSLGNDYRGPGANVLTF,TGTGCCAGCAGCTTAGGCAACGATTACAGGGGGCCTGGGGCCAACGTCCTGACTTTC
TRBV7-9,TRBJ2-1,TRBD1,-,15,CASSLTGDPWDEQFF,TGTGCCAGCAGCCTGACAGGGGACCCCTGGGATGAGCAGTTCTTC
TRBV9,TRBJ2-7,-,-,15,CASSVAGTDNYEQYF,TGTGCCAGCAGCGTAGCCGGAACGGATAACTACGAGCAGTACTTC
TRBV4-1,TRBJ2-5,-,-,17,CASSPLGSGRNQETQYF,TGCGCCAGCAGCCCCCTAGGGTCCGGACGCAACCAAGAGACCCAGTACTTC
TRBV11-2,TRBJ2-3,-,-,16,CASSLGGQGPTDTQYF,TGTGCCAGCAGCTTAGGTGGCCAGGGCCCCACAGATACGCAGTATTTT
TRBV27,TRBJ2-1,TRBD1,-,19,CASSLRGTGSNYGWNEQFF,TGTGCCAGCAGTTTAAGGGGGACAGGGTCCAATTACGGGTGGAATGAGCAGTTCTTC
TRBV25-1,TRBJ1-1,-,once,14,CASSDWQSARRAFF,TGTGCCAGCAGTGATTGGCAGTCAGCCCGCAGAGCTTTCTTT
TRBV4-1,TRBJ2-7,-,-,15,CASSQVPQGVYEQYF,TGCGCCAGCAGCCAAGTTCCACAGGGAGTGTACGAGCAGTACTTC
TRBV19,TRBJ2-1,-,-,13,CASSIAWVNEQFF,TGTGCCAGTAGTATTGCGTGGGTAAATGAGCAGTTCTTC
TRBV28,TRBJ2-3,TRBD2,-,16,CASSSRAGSEGDTQYF,TGTGCCAGCAGTTCCCGAGCGGGATCCGAGGGAGATACGCAGTATTTT
TRBV6-6,TRBJ2-3,TRBD2,-,15,CASSLAGGGTDTQYF,TGTGCCAGCAGTCTAGCGGGAGGAGGGACAGATACGCAGTATTTT
TRBV5-1,TRBJ2-3,-,-,16,CASSLGAASSTDTQYF,TGCGCCAGCAGCTTGGGGGCAGCGTCGAGCACAGATACGCAGTATTTT